Following are 3 T cell receptor beta chains from one sample sequenced in a study of blood T cell repertoires in COVID-19. Sequencing used immunoSEQ multiplex PCR; TCRdb keeps in-frame clones, though not all of them. The sample lists some 220,000 clones; about 85% were seen once. The source material was peripheral blood. The receptors were gathered from a man in his forties or fifties who had recovered from COVID-19.

The CDR3 protein is CATSRRAGTTDTQYF. CDR3 in DNA: TGTGCCACCAGCAGACGAGCGGGGACCACAGATACGCAGTATTTT. The rearrangement uses TRBV15 and TRBJ2-3; 7 bases map to TRBD2. This CDR3 region has 15 residues. The junction had 4 bases not matched to a gene; V was cut back by 2 bases and J by 2 bases. The germline gives CDR1 LNHNV, CDR2 YYDKDF (reference sequence).

The V call is TRBV30, the J call TRBJ2-7; no clear D gene. This CDR3 region has 13 residues. In germline, CDR1 is GTSNPN, CDR2 SVGIG (reference sequence). V was cut by 4 bases and J by 2 bases, with 12 bases left in between. CDR3 residues: CAWNRGSPYEQYF. The CDR3 nucleotides are TGTGCCTGGAATAGAGGTTCTCCCTACGAGCAGTACTTC.

This clone was picked up a small number of times. The gene calls are TRBV4-1 and TRBJ1-4, with 8 bases lining up with TRBD1. The CDR3 runs to 18 residues. V gave up 0 bases and J gave up 4 bases; unmatched junction bases: 10. Germline CDR1 is MGHRA and CDR2 is YSYEKL. The CDR3 reads CASSQDQSRTGRNEKLFF. CDR3 sequence (DNA): TGCGCCAGCAGCCAAGATCAGTCCCGGACAGGGCGTAATGAAAAACTGTTTTTT.